This T cell receptor (beta chain) is drawn from a study of shared clonotypes between healthy human individuals. The study drew its donors from healthy HIV-negative adults without recent acute infections or vaccinations. Nashville, Tennessee was home to all donors, who were Caucasian adults. In the original analysis: Filtering of immunoSEQ junctional sequences could not match full-length read filtering. Method: immunoSEQ multiplex PCR; TCRdb's copy keeps in-frame clones and lacks some. V and J calls and clone size are as listed in that table; D and trimming were resolved from the DNA. Of about 2.3 million clones listed, about nine tenths are singletons. The V gene end was trimmed by 4 bases and the J gene end by 0 bases; junction bases not matched to a gene: 2. Per the germline V gene, CDR1 is GTSNPN and CDR2 is SVGIG (reference sequence). The CDR3 spans 13 residues.

This chain links TRBV30 with TRBJ1-1, with 7 bases identical to TRBD1. Sequencing was done on a sample of naive CD4+ T cells from PBMCs. This sample's subset: CD45RA+ positively selected. The sequence was collected from a man younger than 30 in good health. Some clones in this sample may be carry-over from other donors' samples. CDR3 in amino acids: CAWTGGVNTEAFF. CDR3 DNA: TGTGCCTGGACAGGGGGGGTGAACACTGAAGCTTTCTTT.